This TCR beta chain was found in a study of shared clonotypes between healthy human individuals. General observations from the study: A generally larger estimated richness was seen in naive subsets than in memory subsets.

Generated by immunoSEQ multiplex PCR, the TCRdb table keeps only in-frame clones and is missing some. The data contain 1,500,000 or so clones, about 98.5% of them seen just once; the ten biggest clones take up about 0.35%. A remark on this clone: Its antigen remains unknown.

Germline V gives CDR1 MNHEY, CDR2 SMNVEV (reference sequence). After removal of 4 bases from V and 5 bases from J, the junction contained 13 bases not matched to a gene. The CDR3 has 18 residues. Sequencing was carried out using naive CD4+ T cells sorted from blood. The subset: CD45RA+ positively selected. The TCR comes from a man aged 25 to 40 in good health. The chain couples TRBV27 to TRBJ2-2, with 10 bases matching TRBD2. The CDR3 DNA follows: TGTGCCAGCAGTTATAGGCTAGCGGGAGTTGGTTTGACCGGGGAGCTGTTTTTT. Amino acids: CASSYRLAGVGLTGELFF.